The 10 T cell receptor beta chains given below trace back to one sample, sequenced in a study of vaccination and CD4 T cells after COVID-19. The antigens these receptors bind are not known. CD4+ T cells that had been cultured provided DNA sequenced with the Oncomine TCR Beta short-read assay. TCRdb fed the PCR reads into MiXCR, producing one record per CDR3 protein. The sample has 8,000 to 9,000 distinct CDR3 sequences, about half seen once; the top ten hold roughly 17%. Treatment indicated: roughly 11-day PBMC culture with coronavirus spike peptide pools or control peptides (ViraFEST assay). Collection of the unexposed donor's CD4+ T cells took place before the COVID-19 pandemic (2011-2018). The source material was CD4+ T cells from blood, cultured in vitro. Every receptor here comes from a human donor in good health.

In its sample, this clonotype was seen a few times. The chain carries TRBV5-1 and TRBJ2-6; D is unresolved. Germline values: CDR1 SGHRS, CDR2 YFSETQ. The CDR3 has 13 amino acids. V shed 2 bases and J shed 4 bases, with 4 bases lying between them. The CDR3 DNA sequence: TGCGCCAGCAGCTTTGCGGGGGCCAACGTCCTGACTTTC. Translation: CASSFAGANVLTF. The variable domain in full, with the rest retrieved from reference TRBV5-1 and TRBJ2-6, is KAGVTQTPRYLIKTRGQQVTLSCSPISGHRSVSWYQQTPGQGLQFLFEYFSETQRNKGNFPGRFSGRQFSNSRSEMNVSTLELGDSALYLCASSFAGANVLTFGAGSRLTVL.

This clonotype was observed a handful of times. This sequence joins TRBV20-1 and TRBJ2-1; 8 nucleotides line up with TRBD2. The germline V gene has CDR1 DFQATT and CDR2 SNEGSKA (reference sequence). Trimming cost V 6 bases and J 2 bases; bases outside gene matches: 12. The CDR3 has 16 amino acids. CDR3 nucleotides: TGCAGTGCCATCTCGGAGGCGGGAGGTACCTACAATGAGCAGTTCTTC. Translation gives CSAISEAGGTYNEQFF.

The V gene is TRBV2, the J gene TRBJ2-7; 10 nucleotides align to TRBD1. This CDR3 spans 14 amino acids. After removal of 6 bases from V and 6 bases from J, the junction contained 8 bases not matched to a gene. Germline V gene sequence: CDR1 SNHLY, CDR2 FYNNEI. The CDR3 region has the DNA TGTGCCAGCAGCTCCCGGGACAGGGGCATCGAGCAGTACTTC. Protein product: CASSSRDRGIEQYF.

This clonotype has only a few counts. CDR3 bases: TGTGCCAGCAGCTTAGCGGTGTCGGGATGGGGGGGGACGCAGTATTTT. Residues: CASSLAVSGWGGTQYF. This chain links TRBV7-2 with TRBJ2-3, with TRBD2 identical over 7 bases. Trimming took 0 bases from V and 9 from J; bases not matched to a gene: 12. The CDR3 runs to 16 residues. The germline CDR1 and CDR2 sequences are SGHTA and FQGNSA.

This clonotype was recorded a few times. The chain links TRBV6-2 or TRBV6-3 to TRBJ1-2; D not certain. The germline V gene encodes CDR1 MNHEY and CDR2 SVGEGT. With 4 bases removed from V and 4 bases from J, the gap between germline ends came to 10 bases. This CDR3 comprises 13 residues. For the CDR3, the DNA is TGTGCCAGCAGTTCGGTCAGGCTCTATGGCTACACCTTC. This codes for CASSSVRLYGYTF.

The rearrangement joins TRBV10-1 to TRBJ2-5, with TRBD2 identical over 7 bases. The J segment lost 0 bases and the V segment lost 6 bases, leaving 7 bases of the junction unmatched. Germline V gene data show CDR1 as WNHNN and CDR2 as SYGVQD (reference sequence). The CDR3 length is 15 residues. CDR3 protein: CASSDTLADQETQYF. CDR3 DNA: TGCGCCAGCAGCGACACGCTAGCGGACCAAGAGACCCAGTACTTC.

This clonotype has more than one count but fewer than ten. The genes are TRBV2 and TRBJ2-3; a possible D gene is TRBD2 (6 bases). Trimming removed 6 bases at V and 3 bases at J, with 7 bases between. The CDR3 covers 12 residues. CDR1 is SNHLY, CDR2 FYNNEI, per germline. CDR3 sequence reads: CASRTRTDTQYF. The DNA for the CDR3 is TGTGCCAGCAGGACTAGGACAGATACGCAGTATTTT. Looking up the rest from reference TRBV2 and TRBJ2-3 gives the full variable domain: EPEVTQTPSHQVTQMGQEVILRCVPISNHLYFYWYRQILGQKVEFLVSFYNNEISEKSEIFDDQFSVERPDGSNFTLKIRSTKLEDSAMYFCASRTRTDTQYFGPGTRLTVL.

Comment on this clonotype: The germline gene is not matched at one end of the junction; a read error may be the cause. V and J are TRBV20-1 and TRBJ1-5; D is uncertain. This CDR3 is built from 13 residues. Germline CDR1 and CDR2: DFQATT and SNEGSKA (reference sequence). The chain's CDR3 is CSARGRGNQPQHF. The DNA for the CDR3 is TGCAGTGCAAGAGGACGGGGCAATCAGCCCCAGCATTTT.

The V gene is TRBV5-1, the J gene TRBJ2-5; unclear D gene. The CDR3 length is 15 residues. Germline lookup yields CDR1 SGHRS and CDR2 YFSETQ. Trimming took 0 bases from V and 4 from J, leaving 13 bases between them. The CDR3 DNA is TGCGCCAGCAGCTTGGAGGTGGGATTAGGAGAGACCCAGTACTTC. Its protein is CASSLEVGLGETQYF.

V and J are TRBV20-1 and TRBJ2-5; 7 bases map to TRBD2. Per germline, CDR1 DFQATT and CDR2 SNEGSKA (reference sequence). With V trimmed by 0 bases and J by 3 bases, 4 bases remained unmatched. The CDR3 spans 14 residues. CDR3 residues: CSARDAGREETQYF. The CDR3 coding sequence is TGCAGTGCTAGAGATGCGGGGAGGGAAGAGACCCAGTACTTC.